This T cell receptor (beta chain) was sequenced for a study of T-cell memory formation after mild COVID-19. As for the study in general: TCR clusters showed largely donor specificity.

The authors produced TCR alpha and TCR beta cDNA libraries with sample barcodes and UMIs by 5'RACE using constant-segment primers. TCRdb reprocessed the 5' RACE reads with MiXCR, giving one entry per CDR3 protein. Among more than 250,000 distinct CDR3 sequences listed, around 15% were seen once. In germline, CDR1 is MNHEY, CDR2 SMNVEV (reference sequence). The CDR3 loop spans 13 amino acids. V was shortened by 10 bases and J by 6 bases, with 19 bases between the two germline ends. In the case of this clonotype: Its antigen is not identified.

The study's findings and limits: Clones shrinking from day 15 to 85 showed even CD4/CD8 mixes; later expanders tilted CD4+.

The sequencing sample was made of PBMCs or a T cell subset sorted from them (not recorded which). The sequence was obtained from a man aged 18 to 30 who had mild COVID-19 (a few samples of this study predate the infection). Cell type and time point are not known. The rearrangement uses TRBV27 and TRBJ2-7; the D gene is possibly TRBD1 (6 bases). CDR3 amino acids: CATPSVRGREQYV. In nucleotides, the CDR3 is TGTGCCACCCCCTCGGTCAGGGGACGCGAGCAGTACGTC.